This T cell receptor (beta chain) was captured in a study of blood T cell repertoires in COVID-19. Study in general: Samples of COVID-19 (acute and convalescent) were obtained from the United States, Italy and Spain. PBMCs, B-cell-depleted T cells, or T cells were the source of the cDNA or gDNA that made up the material.

CDR3 length: 15 residues. Looked up from germline, CDR1 is LGHNA and CDR2 is YNFKEQ. Trimming shortened V by 3 bases and J by 6 bases, and 17 bases separated the two germline ends. Original processing notes: The authors estimated nucleated cell counts from reference gene primer amplification. TCRdb keeps only in-frame clones here, not all; method: immunoSEQ multiplex PCR. V and J calls and clone size are given by that table; D and trimming were obtained from the DNA. The table records about 16,000 clones, 88% of them present only once. The gene calls are TRBV4-2 and TRBJ1-2; the D gene is possibly TRBD1 (6 bases). This receptor was taken from a human donor in a cohort sampled during active COVID-19. Input material: peripheral blood. The CDR3 DNA is TGTGCCAGCAGCCAGGTTACAGGGCTTTCGAATGGCTACACCTTC. Protein product: CASSQVTGLSNGYTF.